This T cell receptor beta chain was observed in a study of human T cells and chemical hapten exposure. Study at large: Patients, chiefly female, had alopecia areata, totalis or universalis. How much TCR each sample yielded varied, mostly because pooled library volumes differed slightly.

This clonotype was seen many times. The length of the CDR3 is 19 residues. Per the germline V gene, CDR1 is MNHEY and CDR2 is SVGEGT. With 8 bases removed from V and 8 bases from J, the gap between germline ends came to 36 bases. Individual cDNA molecules received unique molecular identifiers in the library. In TCRdb, the RACE reads were re-called with MiXCR into one record per CDR3 protein. The sample lists more than 300,000 distinct CDR3 sequences, less than 6.5% occurring once. Time point noted: pre-sensitization, week 0. As to treatment: therapeutic diphenylcyclopropenone sensitization with weekly scalp DPC.

Material: whole blood, obtained in connection with sensitization to the hapten diphenylcyclopropenone (DPC). The origin of this receptor is a woman in her fifties or sixties with alopecia areata. Some clones in this sample may be carry-over from other donors' samples. This chain uses TRBV6-2 or TRBV6-3 with TRBJ1-2; possibly TRBD1 for D (6 bases). In DNA form, the CDR3 reads TGTGCCAGCTTACTCAGGGGCTCGACAGGACTCTTCCCCTTATTGGGCTACACCTTC. It translates to CASLLRGSTGLFPLLGYTF.